This T cell receptor (beta chain) was sequenced for a study of blood T cell repertoires in COVID-19. Overall study context: Spain, Italy and the United States supplied samples that represented acute and convalescent COVID-19. PBMCs, B-cell-depleted T cells, or T cells were the source of the cDNA or gDNA that made up the material.

Per the authors' pipeline: Reference gene primer amplification gave nucleated cell count estimates. Only in-frame clones appear in the TCRdb table, and some are missing; sequencing was by immunoSEQ multiplex PCR. The DNA was the basis for D and trimming; V, J and clone size are from that table. The sample shows 250,000 to 350,000 clones, around 90% of them seen only once. The material sequenced was peripheral blood. This sequence was found in a woman aged 45-59 years who had recovered from COVID-19.

For the CDR3, the DNA is TGTGCCAGCAGGACAGAGAGCTCCTACGAGCAGTACTTC. Its translation: CASRTESSYEQYF. V and J are TRBV25-1 and TRBJ2-7; possibly TRBD1 for D (5 bases). This CDR3 contains 13 residues. Per germline, CDR1 MGHDK and CDR2 SYGVNS. The V end lost 6 bases, the J end lost 0 bases, and 9 bases lay between the germline ends.